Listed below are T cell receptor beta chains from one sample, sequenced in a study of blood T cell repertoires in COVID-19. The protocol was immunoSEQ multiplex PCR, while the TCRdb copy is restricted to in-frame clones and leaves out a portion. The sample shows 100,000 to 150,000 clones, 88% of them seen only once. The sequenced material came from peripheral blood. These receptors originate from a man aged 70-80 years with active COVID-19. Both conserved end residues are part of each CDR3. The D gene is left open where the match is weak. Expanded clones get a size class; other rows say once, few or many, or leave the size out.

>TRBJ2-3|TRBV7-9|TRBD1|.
CASSSPGQGAGDTQYF
TGTGCCAGCAGCTCGCCGGGACAGGGGGCGGGAGATACGCAGTATTTT
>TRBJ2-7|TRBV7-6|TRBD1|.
CASSLGQGVAYEQYF
TGTGCCAGCAGCTTAGGACAGGGGGTTGCCTACGAGCAGTACTTC
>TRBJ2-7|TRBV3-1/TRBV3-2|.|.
CASSPYRGQSNEQYF
TGTGCCAGCAGCCCGTACCGAGGACAGAGTAACGAGCAGTACTTC
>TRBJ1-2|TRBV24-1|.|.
CATSRSRDIGYTF
TGTGCCACCAGCAGGTCCCGAGATATTGGCTACACCTTC
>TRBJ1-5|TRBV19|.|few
CASSQTAGGQPQHF
TGTGCCAGTAGCCAAACCGCGGGGGGACAGCCCCAGCATTTT
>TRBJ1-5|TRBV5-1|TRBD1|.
CASSPQTGTGVKRNQPQHF
TGCGCCAGCAGCCCCCAGACCGGGACAGGGGTTAAGAGGAATCAGCCCCAGCATTTT
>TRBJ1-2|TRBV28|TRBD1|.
CASSLRSGGTYGYTF
TGTGCCAGCAGTTTAAGGTCAGGGGGGACCTATGGCTACACCTTC
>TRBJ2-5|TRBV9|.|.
CASSVDDGMETQYF
TGTGCCAGCAGCGTAGATGACGGGATGGAGACCCAGTACTTC
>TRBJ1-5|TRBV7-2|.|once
CASSLAWTGNQPQHF
TGTGCCAGCAGCTTAGCGTGGACAGGCAATCAGCCCCAGCATTTT
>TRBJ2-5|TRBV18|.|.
CASSPQGLEETQYF
TGTGCCAGCTCACCCCAGGGATTGGAAGAGACCCAGTACTTC
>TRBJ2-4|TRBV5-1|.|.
CASSLIGQDIQYF
TGCGCCAGCAGCTTGATCGGCCAGGACATTCAGTACTTC
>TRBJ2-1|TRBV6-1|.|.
CASSESSSYNEQFF
TGTGCCAGCAGTGAATCTAGCTCCTACAATGAGCAGTTCTTC
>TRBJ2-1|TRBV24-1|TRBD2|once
CATSEPTSGDYNEQFF
TGTGCCACCAGTGAACCAACTAGCGGGGACTACAATGAGCAGTTCTTC
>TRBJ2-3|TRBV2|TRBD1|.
CARGLGQGGTDTQYF
TGTGCCAGGGGACTCGGACAGGGAGGCACAGATACGCAGTATTTT
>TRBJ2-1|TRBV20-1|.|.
CSAPPQVGQFF
TGCAGTGCCCCCCCCCAGGTTGGGCAGTTCTTC
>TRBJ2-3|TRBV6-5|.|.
CAIARGSTDTQYF
TGTGCCATCGCACGCGGTTCCACAGATACGCAGTATTTT
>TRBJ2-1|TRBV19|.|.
CASTSWTSSSYNEQFF
TGTGCCAGTACCTCCTGGACTTCCAGCTCCTACAATGAGCAGTTCTTC
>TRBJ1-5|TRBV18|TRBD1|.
CASSLLQGAGQPQHF
TGTGCCAGCTCCCTTCTACAGGGGGCCGGACAGCCCCAGCATTTT